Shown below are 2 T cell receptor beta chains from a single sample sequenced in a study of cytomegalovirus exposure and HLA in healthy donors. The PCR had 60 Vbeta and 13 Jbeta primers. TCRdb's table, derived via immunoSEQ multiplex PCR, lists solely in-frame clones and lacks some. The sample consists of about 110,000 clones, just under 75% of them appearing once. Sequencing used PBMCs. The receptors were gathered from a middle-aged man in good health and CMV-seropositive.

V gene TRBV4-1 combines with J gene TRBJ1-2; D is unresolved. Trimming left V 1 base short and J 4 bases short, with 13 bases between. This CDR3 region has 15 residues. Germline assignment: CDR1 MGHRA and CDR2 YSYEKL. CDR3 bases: TGCGCCAGCAGCCAAGTAGGACGGGAGGGCTATGGCTACACCTTC. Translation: CASSQVGREGYGYTF.

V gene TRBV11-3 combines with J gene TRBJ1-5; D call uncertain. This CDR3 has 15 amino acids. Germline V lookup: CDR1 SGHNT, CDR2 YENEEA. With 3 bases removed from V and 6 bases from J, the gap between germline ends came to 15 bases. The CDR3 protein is CASSFPVKLAQPQHF. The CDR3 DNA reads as TGTGCCAGCAGCTTTCCCGTAAAGCTAGCTCAGCCCCAGCATTTT.